This TCR beta chain was sequenced for a study of CD8 T cells in Susac syndrome. About the research overall: Patients with Susac syndrome were therapy-naive, on corticosteroids, or on intravenous immunoglobulin alone at blood draw.

Recently defined diagnostic criteria for definite or probable disease were fulfilled by Susac syndrome patients. With random hexamers, reverse transcription was performed on roughly 0.5 to 1 ug of RNA. Amplification of TCR beta CDR3 was carried out by immunoSEQ multiplex PCR, which covered 54 Vbeta and 13 Jbeta segments. TCRdb re-derived calls from the immunoSEQ multiplex PCR reads in MiXCR, one entry per CDR3 protein. The table records approximately 180,000 distinct CDR3 sequences, more than 85% of them present only once. The CDR3 runs to 13 residues. V lost 0 bases, J lost 6 bases, and 8 bases lay in between. The germline CDR1 and CDR2 sequences are LGHDT and YNNKEL (reference sequence).

Sequenced input: CD4+ T cells from PBMCs. This chain connects TRBV3-1 to TRBJ1-2; possibly TRBD1 for D (5 bases). The clonotype was recovered from a human donor with Susac syndrome. Here the CDR3 DNA reads TGTGCCAGCAGCCAAGATTTCAGGGATGGCTACACCTTC. It specifies CASSQDFRDGYTF.